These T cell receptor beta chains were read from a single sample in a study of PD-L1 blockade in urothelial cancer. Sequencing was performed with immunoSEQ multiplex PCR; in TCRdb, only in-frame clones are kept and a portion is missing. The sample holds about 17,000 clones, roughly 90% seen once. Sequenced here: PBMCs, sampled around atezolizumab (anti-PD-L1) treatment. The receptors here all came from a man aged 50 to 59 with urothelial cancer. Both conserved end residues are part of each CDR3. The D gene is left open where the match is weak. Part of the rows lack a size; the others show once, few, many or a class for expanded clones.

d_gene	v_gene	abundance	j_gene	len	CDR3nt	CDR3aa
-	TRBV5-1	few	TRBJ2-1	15	TGCGCCAGCAGCTTGGACAGTTCATCCTACAATGAGCAGTTCTTC	CASSLDSSSYNEQFF
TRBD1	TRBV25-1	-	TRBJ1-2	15	TGTGCCAGCAGCACGCTCGACAGGGGTGGCGGTGGCTACACCTTC	CASSTLDRGGGGYTF
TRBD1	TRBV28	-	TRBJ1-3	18	TGTGCCAGCAGCCAAACCGGGACAGGGACCCTCTCTGGAAACACCATATATTTT	CASSQTGTGTLSGNTIYF
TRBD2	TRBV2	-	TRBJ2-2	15	TGTGCCAGCAGAGTTAGCGGGTGGAACACCGGGGAGCTGTTTTTT	CASRVSGWNTGELFF
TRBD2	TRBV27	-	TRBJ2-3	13	TGTGCCAGCATGTCGGCGGGAGTGGATACGCAGTATTTT	CASMSAGVDTQYF
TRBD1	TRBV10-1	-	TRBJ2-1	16	TGCGCCAGCAGTGAGTCGAAGGCAGGGGGCTACAATGAGCAGTTCTTC	CASSESKAGGYNEQFF
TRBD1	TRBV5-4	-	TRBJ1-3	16	TGTGCCAGCAGTCTGACAGGGGGCTTCTCTGGAAACACCATATATTTT	CASSLTGGFSGNTIYF
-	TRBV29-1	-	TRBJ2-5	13	TGCAGCGCCCGAATGGGGGCTGGAGAGACCCAGTACTTC	CSARMGAGETQYF
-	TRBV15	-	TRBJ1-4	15	TGTGCCACCAGCAGAGGGGGAGGGGGTAATGAAAAACTGTTTTTT	CATSRGGGGNEKLFF
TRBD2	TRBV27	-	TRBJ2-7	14	TGTGCCAGCAGTCCTAGCGGGAGGAACTACGAGCAGTACTTC	CASSPSGRNYEQYF
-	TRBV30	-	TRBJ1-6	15	TGTGCCTGGAGTCCCCGGACAGTCGTAAATTCACCCCTCCACTTT	CAWSPRTVVNSPLHF
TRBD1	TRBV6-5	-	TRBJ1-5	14	TGTGCCAGCAGCGGACAGGGGCCCAATCAGCCCCAGCATTTT	CASSGQGPNQPQHF
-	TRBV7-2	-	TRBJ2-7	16	TGTGCCAGCAGCCCGGGCCGGGCGGGGACCTTCTACGAGCAGTACTTC	CASSPGRAGTFYEQYF
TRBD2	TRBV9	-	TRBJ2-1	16	TGTGCCAGCAGCGAAACTAGCGGGGGCCTCTACAATGAGCAGTTCTTC	CASSETSGGLYNEQFF
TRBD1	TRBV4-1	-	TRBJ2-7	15	TGCGCCAGCGGATCCGGGACAGGGAGATTCTACGAGCAGTACTTC	CASGSGTGRFYEQYF
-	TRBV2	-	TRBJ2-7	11	TGTGCCAGCACCCTGCGGCACGAGCAGTACTTC	CASTLRHEQYF
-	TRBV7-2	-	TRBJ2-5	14	TGTGCCAGCAGCTTAGGGCTAAAGGAGCAGACCCAGTACTTC	CASSLGLKEQTQYF
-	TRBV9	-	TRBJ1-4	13	TGTGCCAGCAGCAACTCCGCCTCGGAAAAACTGTTTTTT	CASSNSASEKLFF
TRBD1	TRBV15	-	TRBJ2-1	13	TGTGCCACCAGCAGTAGACAGGGCCATGAGCAGTTCTTC	CATSSRQGHEQFF
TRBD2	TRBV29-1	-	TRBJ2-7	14	TGCAGCGTGGTGGGACTAGCCCCGATCTACGAGCAGTACTTC	CSVVGLAPIYEQYF
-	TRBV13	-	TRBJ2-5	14	TGTGCCAGCACCCTAAAATGGGGGGAAGAGACCCAGTACTTC	CASTLKWGEETQYF
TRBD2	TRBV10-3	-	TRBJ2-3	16	TGTGCCATCCGGTGGAGTAGCGGGGGGTTGACAGATACGCAGTATTTT	CAIRWSSGGLTDTQYF
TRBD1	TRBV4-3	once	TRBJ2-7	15	TGCGCCAGCAGCCAAGAGTGGACAGGGGCCTACGAGCAGTACTTC	CASSQEWTGAYEQYF
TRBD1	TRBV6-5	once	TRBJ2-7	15	TGTGCCAGCAGTTACGGAGACAGGGTCGGCTACGAGCAGTACTTC	CASSYGDRVGYEQYF
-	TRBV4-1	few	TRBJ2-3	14	TGCGCCAGCAAGGGCGGGTTTGGCACAGATACGCAGTATTTT	CASKGGFGTDTQYF
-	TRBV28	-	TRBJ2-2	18	TGTGCCAGCAGGTTAGGGTACCCCGGGACAAAGAACACCGGGGAGCTGTTTTTT	CASRLGYPGTKNTGELFF
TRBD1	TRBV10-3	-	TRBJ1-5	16	TGTGCCATCAGTGAGGGGCCAAACAGGGGAAATCAGCCCCAGCATTTT	CAISEGPNRGNQPQHF
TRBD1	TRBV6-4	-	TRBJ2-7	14	TGTGCCAGCAGTGGGACAGGGGAAAGCTACGAGCAGTACTTC	CASSGTGESYEQYF